Below, 6 T cell receptor beta chains from the same sample are listed, as sequenced in a study of T cells in Graves' hyperthyroidism and ophthalmopathy. Authors of the study amplified TCR beta CDR3 regions from RNA transcripts. Researchers ran a first-round RT-PCR on the TCR CDR3 using the HTBI primer set. TCRdb ran MiXCR on the multiplex PCR reads and lists one entry per CDR3 protein. Found here are around 340,000 distinct CDR3 sequences, 21% of them singletons; the top ten hold around 48%. Input material: blood. These receptors came from a woman aged 45-65 years with Graves' hyperthyroidism.

V and J are TRBV9 and TRBJ2-7; no definite D call. CDR1 is SGDLS, CDR2 YYNGEE, per germline. The CDR3 is 13 amino acids. Trimming removed 0 bases at V and 6 bases at J, with 10 bases between. The CDR3 is CASSVEEWGEQYF. Here the CDR3 DNA reads TGTGCCAGCAGCGTAGAAGAGTGGGGCGAGCAGTACTTC.

This chain connects TRBV28 to TRBJ1-5, with 10 nucleotides matching TRBD1. Germline values: CDR1 MDHEN, CDR2 SYDVKM. The CDR3 sequence is 16 residues long. J was trimmed by 0 bases and V by 3 bases; bases with no gene match: 2. CDR3 sequence (DNA): TGTGCCAGCAGTTTCCGGACAGGGGGTAGCAATCAGCCCCAGCATTTT. This translates into CASSFRTGGSNQPQHF.

As concerns this clonotype: This sequence may be a read error, since a much larger clone differs from it by one base. The V call is TRBV7-2, the J call TRBJ1-1; unclear D gene. With 4 bases removed from V and 0 bases from J, the gap between germline ends came to 15 bases. The germline CDR1 and CDR2 sequences are SGHTA and FQGNSA. The CDR3 totals 16 residues. Here the CDR3 reads CASSSGMVSMNTEAFF. The CDR3 DNA is TGTGCCAGCAGCTCAGGAATGGTCAGCATGAACACTGAAGCTTTCTTT.

Ten or more counts support this clonotype. The V call is TRBV9, the J call TRBJ2-7, with D possibly being TRBD1 or TRBD2 (5 bases each). The V gene lost 4 bases and the J gene lost 5 bases, with 25 bases spanning the gap. Germline V gene sequence: CDR1 SGDLS, CDR2 YYNGEE. The CDR3 spans 17 residues. CDR3 protein: CASSPDPRGAAWHEQYF. CDR3 sequence (DNA): TGTGCCAGCAGCCCCGACCCGAGGGGAGCCGCTTGGCACGAGCAGTACTTC.

Ten or more counts support this clonotype. An end of the junction differs from the germline gene, which may be a read error. V and J are TRBV18 and TRBJ1-4, with D perhaps matching TRBD1 (6 bases). The CDR3 is made up of 15 amino acids. Per the germline V gene, CDR1 is KGHSH and CDR2 is LQKENI. The CDR3 DNA is TGTGCCAGCTCACCGATACAGGGAGCGAATGAAAATCTGTTTTTT. As protein: CASSPIQGANENLFF. Full variable domain (rest looked up from reference TRBV18 and TRBJ1-4): NAGVMQNPRHLVRRRGQEARLRCSPMKGHSHVYWYRQLPEEGLKFMVYLQKENIIDESGMPKERFSAEFPKEGPSILRIQQVVRGDSAAYFCASSPIQGANENLFFGSGTQLSVL.

The V call is TRBV7-3, the J call TRBJ1-5; no reliable D call. Germline V CDR1 and CDR2: SGHTA, FQGTGA. V was trimmed by 2 bases and J by 5 bases, leaving 13 bases between them. The CDR3 loop spans 15 amino acids. In DNA, the CDR3 is TGTGCCAGCAGCTTAGGGCCAGGAAGTGATCAGCCCCAGCATTTT. This encodes CASSLGPGSDQPQHF.